This TCR beta chain was captured by sequencing in a study of T cell responses to AZD1222 COVID-19 vaccine. The study's findings and limits: Spike was spanned by vaccine-associated CD4 TCRs, with dominance at 160-218 and 743-854. Sampling captured repertoires only after the peak T cell response. Donors skewed white British and female; clonal diversity was possibly underestimated.

Generated by immunoSEQ multiplex PCR, the TCRdb table keeps only in-frame clones and is missing some. This table holds approximately 70,000 clones, around 83% found once. Looked up from germline, CDR1 is MNHEY and CDR2 is SVGAGI. CDR3 length equals 14 residues. V was clipped by 6 bases and J by 9 bases; unmatched bases: 8. As to this clone: What it binds is not known.

The V and J genes are TRBV6-5 and TRBJ1-6; 7 bases line up with TRBD1. The clonotype comes from an adult in good health. Material: peripheral blood, obtained on day 0 of AZD1222 vaccination. CDR3 region: CASRKTGSISPLHF. The CDR3 region has the DNA TGTGCCAGCAGGAAGACAGGGTCCATTTCACCCCTCCACTTT.